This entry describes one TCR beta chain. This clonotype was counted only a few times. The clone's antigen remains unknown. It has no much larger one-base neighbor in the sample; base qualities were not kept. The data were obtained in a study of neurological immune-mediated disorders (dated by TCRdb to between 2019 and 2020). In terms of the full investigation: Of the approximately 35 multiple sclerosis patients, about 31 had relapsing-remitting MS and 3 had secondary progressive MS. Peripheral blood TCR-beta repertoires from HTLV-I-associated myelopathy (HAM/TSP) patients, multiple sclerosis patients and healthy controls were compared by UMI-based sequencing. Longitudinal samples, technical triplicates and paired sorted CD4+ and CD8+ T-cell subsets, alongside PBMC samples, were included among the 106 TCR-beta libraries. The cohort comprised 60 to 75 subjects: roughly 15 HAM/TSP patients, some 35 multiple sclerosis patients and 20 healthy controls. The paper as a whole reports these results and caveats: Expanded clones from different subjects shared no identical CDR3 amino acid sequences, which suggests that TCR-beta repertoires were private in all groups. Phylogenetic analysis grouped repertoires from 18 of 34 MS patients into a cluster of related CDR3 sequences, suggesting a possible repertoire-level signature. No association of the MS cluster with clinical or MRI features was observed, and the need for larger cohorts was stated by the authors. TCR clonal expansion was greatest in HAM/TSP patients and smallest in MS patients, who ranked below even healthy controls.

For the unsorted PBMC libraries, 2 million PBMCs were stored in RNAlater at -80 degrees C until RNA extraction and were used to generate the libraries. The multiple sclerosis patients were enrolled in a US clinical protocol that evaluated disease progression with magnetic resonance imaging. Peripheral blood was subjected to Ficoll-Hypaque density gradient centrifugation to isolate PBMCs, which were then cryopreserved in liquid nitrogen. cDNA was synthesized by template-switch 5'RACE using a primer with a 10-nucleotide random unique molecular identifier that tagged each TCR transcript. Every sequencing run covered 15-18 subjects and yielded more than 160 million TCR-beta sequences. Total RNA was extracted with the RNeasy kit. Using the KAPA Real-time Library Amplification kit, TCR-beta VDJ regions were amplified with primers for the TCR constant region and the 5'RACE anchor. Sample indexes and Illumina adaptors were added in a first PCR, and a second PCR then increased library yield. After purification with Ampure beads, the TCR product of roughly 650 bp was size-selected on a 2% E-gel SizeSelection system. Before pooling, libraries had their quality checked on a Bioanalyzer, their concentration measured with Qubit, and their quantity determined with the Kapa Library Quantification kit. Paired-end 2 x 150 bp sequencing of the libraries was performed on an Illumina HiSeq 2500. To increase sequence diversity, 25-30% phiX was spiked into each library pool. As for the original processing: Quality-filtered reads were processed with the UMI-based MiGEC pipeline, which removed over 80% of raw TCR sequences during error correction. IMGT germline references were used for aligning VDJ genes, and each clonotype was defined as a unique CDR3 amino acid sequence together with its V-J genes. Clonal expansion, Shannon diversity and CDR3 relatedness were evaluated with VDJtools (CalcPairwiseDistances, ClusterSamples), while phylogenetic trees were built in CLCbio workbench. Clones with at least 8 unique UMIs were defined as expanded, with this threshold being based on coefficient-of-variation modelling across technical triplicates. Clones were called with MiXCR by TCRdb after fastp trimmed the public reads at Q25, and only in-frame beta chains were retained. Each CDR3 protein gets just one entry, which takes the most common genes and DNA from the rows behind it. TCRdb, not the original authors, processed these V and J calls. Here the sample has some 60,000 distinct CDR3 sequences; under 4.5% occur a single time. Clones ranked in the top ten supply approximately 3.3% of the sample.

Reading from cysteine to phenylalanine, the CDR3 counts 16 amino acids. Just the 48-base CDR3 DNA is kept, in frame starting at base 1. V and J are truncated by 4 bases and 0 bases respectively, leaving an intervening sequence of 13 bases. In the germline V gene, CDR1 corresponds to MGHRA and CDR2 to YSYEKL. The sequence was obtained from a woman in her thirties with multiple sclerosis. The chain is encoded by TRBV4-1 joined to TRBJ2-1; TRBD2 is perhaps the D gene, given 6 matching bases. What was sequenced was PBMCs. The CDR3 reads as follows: CASSPSLAVSYNEQFF. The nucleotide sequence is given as TGCGCCAGCAGCCCAAGCTTAGCGGTCTCCTACAATGAGCAGTTCTTC.